The 18 T cell receptor beta chains below all came from one sample that was sequenced in a study of T cells in Graves' hyperthyroidism and ophthalmopathy. RNA transcripts were the template for amplifying TCR beta CDR3 regions. First-round RT-PCR targeting the TCR CDR3 was performed with the HTBI primer set. TCRdb analysed the multiplex PCR reads with MiXCR anew, one entry per CDR3 protein. The repertoire holds roughly 100,000 distinct CDR3 sequences, with about 45% as singletons. Sample: blood. These receptors all come from a man aged 40-55 years with Graves' hyperthyroidism.

This clonotype was recorded at least ten times. This chain uses TRBV19 with TRBJ2-6; no reliable D call. The CDR3 spans 15 residues. Between the trimmed V and J ends, which lost 3 bases and 0 bases, there was a span of 6 bases. Looked up from germline, CDR1 is LNHDA and CDR2 is SQIVND (reference sequence). The CDR3 coding sequence is TGTGCCAGTAGTATGTGGGTCTCTGGGGCCAACGTCCTGACTTTC. Translating gives CASSMWVSGANVLTF.

This clonotype was picked up many times. This chain uses TRBV5-4 with TRBJ2-3; 11 positions match TRBD2. Germline loops: CDR1 SGHNT, CDR2 YYREEE (reference sequence). Unmatched junction bases numbered 4, after V lost 3 bases and J lost 4 bases. This CDR3 is built from 15 residues. The CDR3: CASSSSGGPADTQYF. In DNA, the CDR3 is TGTGCCAGCAGCTCTAGCGGGGGGCCGGCAGATACGCAGTATTTT.

This clonotype came up many times. This sequence joins TRBV29-1 and TRBJ2-5, with a possible D match to TRBD2 (5 bases). Germline CDR1 and CDR2: SQVTM and ANQGSEA. V was pared by 6 bases and J by 5 bases, with 13 bases between. This CDR3 has 12 amino acids. CDR3 in DNA: TGCAGCGTAGCCAGGACGGGGGAGACCCAGTACTTC. Translation: CSVARTGETQYF.

This chain connects TRBV2 to TRBJ1-2, with D maybe TRBD1 (5 bases). Germline V CDR1 and CDR2: SNHLY, FYNNEI. This CDR3 region has 13 residues. With 7 bases removed from V and 0 bases from J, the gap between germline ends came to 9 bases. CDR3 in amino acids: CASIGTANYGYTF. CDR3 sequence (DNA): TGTGCCAGCATAGGGACGGCTAACTATGGCTACACCTTC. The variable domain in full, completed from reference TRBV2 and TRBJ1-2, reads EPEVTQTPSHQVTQMGQEVILRCVPISNHLYFYWYRQILGQKVEFLVSFYNNEISEKSEIFDDQFSVERPDGSNFTLKIRSTKLEDSAMYFCASIGTANYGYTFGSGTRLTVV.

This clonotype was detected only a few times. Its ends do not fully match the called genes, so a read error is possible. The rearrangement links TRBV7-9 to TRBJ1-6; D remains unclear. Germline CDR1 SEHNR, CDR2 FQNEAQ (reference sequence). The CDR3 length is 12 residues. In nucleotides, the CDR3 is TGTGCCAGCAGCCCCGGGCGGGGTGGGTTCGGCTTT. It specifies CASSPGRGGFGF.

This clonotype appeared a single time. The CDR3 here is CSVRQGGRAFF. CDR3 nucleotides: TGCAGTGTACGACAGGGAGGGAGAGCTTTCTTT. J is TRBJ1-1 and V is TRBV20-1, with 7 bases fitting TRBD1. CDR1 is DFQATT and CDR2 is SNEGSKA in the germline V gene (reference sequence). V trimming: 7 bases; J trimming: 10 bases; junction bases outside the gene matches: 9. The CDR3 contains 11 residues.

This clonotype has more than one count but fewer than ten. This may stem from a read error, because a much larger clone lies one nucleotide away. The rearrangement links TRBV5-1 to TRBJ2-3; D is possibly TRBD2 (6 bases). Germline CDR1 and CDR2: SGHRS and YFSETQ. This CDR3 has 13 amino acids. The germline V and J ends were trimmed by 7 bases and 4 bases, with 13 bases remaining between them. The CDR3 region has the DNA TGCGCCAGCGGCCCCGGAGGGGCAGATACGCAGTATTTT. Translated, it gives CASGPGGADTQYF.

This clonotype was seen at least ten times. The V and J genes are TRBV6-5 and TRBJ2-5, with 11 bases aligning to TRBD2. The trim removed 6 bases at V and 5 bases at J, leaving 5 bases unmatched. The germline V gene encodes CDR1 MNHEY and CDR2 SVGAGI. This CDR3 comprises 14 residues. CDR3 amino acids: CASRIAGGGETQYF. The CDR3 coding sequence is TGTGCCAGCAGAATAGCGGGAGGGGGGGAGACCCAGTACTTC.

V gene TRBV2 combines with J gene TRBJ1-4, with 11 bases aligning to TRBD1. The CDR3 extends over 19 amino acids. The germline V gene encodes CDR1 SNHLY and CDR2 FYNNEI. The J segment lost 1 base and the V segment lost 7 bases, leaving 14 bases of the junction unmatched. The CDR3 nucleotides read TGTGCCAGCATGGGACAGGGGGGGCTCGATACTGGAACTAATGAAAAACTGTTTTTT. It yields the protein CASMGQGGLDTGTNEKLFF.

The V and J genes are TRBV5-1 and TRBJ2-3; D is uncertain. CDR1 and CDR2 (germline): SGHRS, YFSETQ. V dropped 0 bases and J dropped 11 bases, with 19 bases sitting between them. This CDR3 is built from 15 residues. The CDR3 DNA sequence: TGCGCCAGCAGCTTGGTCGGCAACTCCTACAATGAGCAGTATTTT. Protein: CASSLVGNSYNEQYF.

Ten or more counts support this clonotype. The chain couples TRBV7-9 to TRBJ2-4; 11 bases map to TRBD2. Trimming removed 3 bases from V and 8 bases from J; junction bases left unmatched: 3. The CDR3 totals 14 residues. In germline, CDR1 is SEHNR, CDR2 FQNEAQ (reference sequence). The CDR3 reads CASSFLTSGDIQYF. CDR3 sequence (DNA): TGTGCCAGCAGCTTTCTGACTAGCGGGGACATTCAGTACTTC.

About this clonotype: Since a much larger clone is just one base distant, this may be a read error. The J gene is TRBJ1-4, the V gene TRBV7-8; possible D gene TRBD1, 5 bases. Looked up from germline, CDR1 is SGHVS and CDR2 is FQNEAQ. V lost 1 base, J lost 2 bases, and 23 bases lay in between. This CDR3 is 20 amino acids long. The CDR3 nucleotides read TGTGCCAGCAGCTTAGTGGGGACGGCAGGGATGGCATGTACTAATGAAAAACTGTTTTTT. Amino acids: CASSLVGTAGMACTNEKLFF.

This clonotype was detected ten times or more. The chain uses TRBV5-8 and TRBJ1-6; 7 bases fit TRBD1. Looked up from germline, CDR1 is SGHTS and CDR2 is YDEGEE. V lost 0 bases, J lost 7 bases, and 4 bases stayed unmatched. The CDR3 length is 15 residues. CDR3 coding DNA: TGTGCCAGCAGCTTGGGACAGGGCCAGAATTCACCCCTCCACTTT. It translates to CASSLGQGQNSPLHF. Full variable domain (outside the CDR3, taken from reference TRBV5-8 and TRBJ1-6): EAGVTQSPTHLIKTRGQQATLRCSPISGHTSVYWYQQALGLGLQFLLWYDEGEERNRGNFPPRFSGRQFPNYSSELNVNALELEDSALYLCASSLGQGQNSPLHFGNGTRLTVT.

This clonotype was detected ten times or more. The chain has TRBV7-8 and TRBJ1-1; 8 nucleotides align to TRBD1. Germline loops: CDR1 SGHVS, CDR2 FQNEAQ. V trimming: 4 bases; J trimming: 5 bases; junction bases outside the gene matches: 6. The CDR3 covers 14 residues. CDR3 DNA: TGTGCCAGCAGCTGGGCACAGGGGGGGACTGAAGCTTTCTTT. Its translation: CASSWAQGGTEAFF. The variable domain in full, completed from reference TRBV7-8 and TRBJ1-1, reads GAGVSQSPRYKVAKRGQDVALRCDPISGHVSLFWYQQALGQGPEFLTYFQNEAQLDKSGLPSDRFFAERPEGSVSTLKIQRTQQEDSAVYLCASSWAQGGTEAFFGQGTRLTVV.

This clonotype was counted between two and nine times. This may stem from a read error, because a much larger clone lies one nucleotide away. Here the CDR3 omits its conserved ending phenylalanine or tryptophan, so a read error is the likely source. The V and J genes are TRBV7-2 and TRBJ1-5; a possible D gene is TRBD1 (5 bases). The germline CDR1 and CDR2 sequences are SGHTA and FQGNSA. The length of the CDR3 is 15 residues. Trimming took off 5 bases at V and 8 bases at J, with 19 bases between the two ends. CDR3 bases: TGTGCCAGCAGCGAATACGGGGCATCCCAGGAGCCCCAGCATCTT. This codes for CASSEYGASQEPQHL.

This clonotype has at least ten counts. V is TRBV7-9 and J is TRBJ2-2; perhaps TRBD2 as D (7 bases). Germline V CDR1 and CDR2: SEHNR, FQNEAQ (reference sequence). V was shortened by 5 bases and J by 6 bases, with 22 bases between the two germline ends. CDR3 length equals 17 residues. The CDR3 spells CASSGFRGGATAGELFF. As DNA, the CDR3 is TGTGCCAGCAGCGGCTTTAGAGGGGGGGCCACCGCCGGGGAGCTGTTTTTT.

The genes are TRBV2 and TRBJ1-6; possible D gene TRBD1, 5 bases. CDR3 length: 17 residues. The germline V and J ends were trimmed by 4 bases and 0 bases, with 13 bases remaining between them. Germline assignment: CDR1 SNHLY and CDR2 FYNNEI. DNA of the CDR3: TGTGCCAGCAGTGTACTGGGACGTAGCTCCTATAATTCACCCCTCCACTTT. Protein sequence: CASSVLGRSSYNSPLHF.

The V and J genes are TRBV11-2 and TRBJ2-3; D might be TRBD2 (5 bases). This CDR3 spans 15 amino acids. V was shortened by 1 base and J by 11 bases, with 19 bases between the two germline ends. CDR1 SGHAT and CDR2 FQNNGV come from the germline V gene. CDR3 in DNA: TGTGCCAGCAGCTTAGGAGGAGCATCCCGGGATGAGCAGTATTTT. The encoded protein is CASSLGGASRDEQYF.